This TCR beta chain comes out of a study of CXCR3-negative and CXCR3-positive naive CD8 T cells (dated by TCRdb to between 2018 and 2020). Looking at the study overall: In total, about 130 million TRB reads were obtained, which works out to roughly 1.5 +/- 0.3 million reads per library. The diversity and physicochemical repertoire analyses included 11 donors pooled from two independent experiments. For the TRBV-TRBJ cluster analysis, the naive subsets came from a handful of donors, while the memory cells came from 3 donors.

Reading the germline V gene gives CDR1 MNHEY and CDR2 SVGAGI. From the cysteine up to the phenylalanine, the CDR3 has a length of 15 residues. The entry carries no DNA sequence. The study at large found these results: Similar TRBV-TRBJ usage was shown by naive CXCR3-negative and CXCR3-positive cells from the same donor, whereas distinct patterns were shown by memory cells. Surface CD5, linked to self-reactivity in mice, was comparable between naive subsets; TCR interaction strength was therefore also inferred from TRB CDR3 physicochemical properties. Compared with CXCR3-negative naive cells, CXCR3-positive naive cells had TRB CDR3s with higher hydrophobicity (lower Kidera factor 4), lower energy, and higher strength and volume indices. Repertoire diversity was comparably high in both naive subsets but much lower in memory CD8+ T cells. CXCR3 expression partially decreased after cryopreservation, so most assays used freshly isolated PBMCs.

Concerning this clonotype itself: Its antigen is currently not known.

The sample was run on a NextSeq 550. The Human TCR Profiling Kit (MiLaboratory) was used to prepare UMI-labeled 5' RACE TRB cDNA libraries. cDNA synthesis used the entire amount of extracted RNA, and PCR amplification then used the entire amount of cDNA produced. Libraries were prepared in parallel with an identical number of PCR cycles. In the source study's methods: With a requirement of at least two reads per UMI, MIGEC and MiXCR extracted about 52,000 +/- 9,100 unique UMI-labeled TRB cDNA molecules per library. On average, each library contained approximately 40,000 +/- 10,000 functional in-frame TRB CDR3 nucleotide clonotypes without stop codons. After each sample was downsampled to 5000 UMI-labeled TRB molecules, VDJtools was used to calculate diversity metrics such as normalized Shannon-Wiener and Chao1. VDJtools computed clonotype-size-weighted physicochemical properties of the central five CDR3 residues: interaction energy, strength, volume and Kidera factor 4. TCRdb reprocessed the sequencing reads and holds a single record per CDR3 protein sequence, with no DNA. V and J calls and clone size were set by TCRdb, not the authors. For this sample, the table gives around 120,000 distinct CDR3 sequences. Of the sample, approximately 0.54% is held by the ten largest clones.

For every CD8+ T cell subset, about 300,000 cells were flow-sorted straight into RLT lysis buffer, and each subset was sorted in triplicate. Naive CD8+ T cells were defined stringently as CD45RO-CCR7+CD27+CD95- to exclude memory contaminants. Using standard density gradient centrifugation, peripheral blood mononuclear cells were isolated from buffy coats. Naive CXCR3-negative and CXCR3-positive CD8+ T cells were flow-sorted on a FACSAria III. An RNeasy Mini Kit was used to extract total RNA from the sorted cells. The sequencing input was naive CXCR3+ CD8+ T cells from blood. The cell subset or site label corresponds to: CD45RO-CCR7+CD27+CD95- naive CD8+ T cells expressing CXCR3 (TNR3+). The clonotype comes from a human donor in good health. Some clones in this sample may be carry-over from other donors' samples. The chain was built from TRBV6-5 and TRBJ2-7. This receptor has the CDR3 CASSYSTDGAYEQYF.